The rows below give T cell receptor beta chains drawn from one sample of a study of blood T cell repertoires in COVID-19. Assay: immunoSEQ multiplex PCR; the TCRdb copy retains only in-frame clones and omits some. The sample has fewer than 150,000 clones, approximately 77% seen once. The sample comprised peripheral blood. These receptors were collected from a man older than 75 with acute or convalescent COVID-19. CDR3s include the opening cysteine and the closing phenylalanine or tryptophan. A D gene is named only where the DNA matches it firmly. The size of a clone is reported for some rows only, either as once, few or many, or as a class for expanded clones.

d_call | j_call | clone_size | v_call | cdr3_aa | cdr3_nt
. | TRBJ1-5 | . | TRBV30 | CAWSVSNSNQPQHF | TGTGCCTGGAGTGTATCAAATAGCAATCAGCCCCAGCATTTT
TRBD2 | TRBJ2-5 | few | TRBV5-4 | CASSKSTGGGETQYF | TGTGCCAGCAGCAAATCCACGGGGGGTGGCGAGACCCAGTACTTC
. | TRBJ1-4 | . | TRBV6-6 | CASLATTNEKLFF | TGTGCCAGCTTAGCTACAACTAATGAAAAACTGTTTTTT
. | TRBJ2-3 | . | TRBV5-1 | CASSTEGMSTDTQYF | TGCGCCAGCAGCACGGAGGGCATGAGCACAGATACGCAGTATTTT
TRBD1 | TRBJ1-1 | few | TRBV7-9 | CAGQVRDDTEAFF | TGTGCAGGACAGGTTAGGGATGACACTGAAGCTTTCTTT
. | TRBJ1-6 | . | TRBV21-1 | CASSSCPGTAYNSPLHF | TGTGCCAGCAGCAGTTGTCCCGGGACAGCGTATAATTCACCCCTCCACTTT
. | TRBJ1-2 | . | TRBV19 | CASSMGPDPNYGYTF | TGTGCCAGTAGTATGGGGCCAGATCCTAACTATGGCTACACCTTC
TRBD1 | TRBJ1-6 | many | TRBV2 | CATHRGHNSPLHF | TGTGCCACACACAGGGGGCATAATTCACCCCTCCACTTT
TRBD1 | TRBJ1-6 | . | TRBV4-1 | CASSQGTGFSPLHF | TGCGCCAGCAGCCAAGGGACAGGTTTTTCACCCCTCCACTTT
. | TRBJ2-5 | . | TRBV7-2 | CASSFDRQETQYF | TGTGCCAGCAGCTTTGACAGACAAGAGACCCAGTACTTC
TRBD1 | TRBJ1-2 | . | TRBV7-2 | CASSFMGQGFDGYTF | TGTGCCAGCAGCTTTATGGGACAGGGGTTCGATGGCTACACCTTC
. | TRBJ2-1 | . | TRBV10-3 | CASLGYQATNEQFF | TGTGCCAGCCTCGGGTACCAAGCAACCAATGAGCAGTTCTTC
. | TRBJ1-2 | . | TRBV7-8 | CASSPDSNYGYTF | TGTGCCAGCAGCCCGGACAGCAACTATGGCTACACCTTC
. | TRBJ2-7 | . | TRBV11-2 | CASSLDPRGRDEQYF | TGTGCCAGCAGCTTAGATCCGCGGGGCAGGGACGAGCAGTACTTC
. | TRBJ1-1 | . | TRBV7-9 | CASSLGAALNTEAFF | TGTGCCAGCAGCTTAGGGGCAGCTTTGAACACTGAAGCTTTCTTT
. | TRBJ2-7 | . | TRBV23-1 | CASSQSRVARVSYEQYF | TGCGCCAGCAGTCAATCGCGTGTAGCCAGGGTTAGCTACGAGCAGTACTTC
TRBD2 | TRBJ2-3 | . | TRBV19 | CAVSSGEPTDTQYF | TGTGCCGTATCTAGCGGGGAGCCCACAGATACGCAGTATTTT
TRBD1 | TRBJ2-5 | . | TRBV24-1 | CATSQGGNPGQGARETQYF | TGTGCCACCAGTCAGGGGGGGAACCCGGGACAGGGGGCGCGAGAGACCCAGTACTTC
. | TRBJ2-3 | few | TRBV6-2/TRBV6-3 | CASSYSGAGDTQYF | TGTGCCAGCAGTTACTCCGGGGCGGGGGATACGCAGTATTTT
TRBD2 | TRBJ2-2 | . | TRBV7-6 | CASRILSGGDTGELFF | TGTGCCAGCAGGATACTTAGCGGGGGGGACACCGGGGAGCTGTTTTTT
. | TRBJ2-6 | . | TRBV5-6 | CASKAGPNVLTF | TGTGCCAGCAAGGCAGGGCCCAACGTCCTGACTTTC
TRBD1 | TRBJ1-1 | . | TRBV10-3 | CATTDLGQGGTEAFF | TGTGCCACCACAGATCTCGGACAGGGAGGCACTGAAGCTTTCTTT
TRBD1 | TRBJ2-1 | . | TRBV6-5 | CASSQTGASYNEQFF | TGTGCCAGCAGTCAGACAGGGGCCTCCTACAATGAGCAGTTCTTC
. | TRBJ1-1 | . | TRBV5-1 | CASSLGSAEAFF | TGCGCCAGCAGCTTGGGTAGCGCTGAAGCTTTCTTT
. | TRBJ2-1 | . | TRBV7-9 | CASSLDRFLEQFF | TGTGCCAGCAGCTTAGACAGGTTTCTAGAGCAGTTCTTC